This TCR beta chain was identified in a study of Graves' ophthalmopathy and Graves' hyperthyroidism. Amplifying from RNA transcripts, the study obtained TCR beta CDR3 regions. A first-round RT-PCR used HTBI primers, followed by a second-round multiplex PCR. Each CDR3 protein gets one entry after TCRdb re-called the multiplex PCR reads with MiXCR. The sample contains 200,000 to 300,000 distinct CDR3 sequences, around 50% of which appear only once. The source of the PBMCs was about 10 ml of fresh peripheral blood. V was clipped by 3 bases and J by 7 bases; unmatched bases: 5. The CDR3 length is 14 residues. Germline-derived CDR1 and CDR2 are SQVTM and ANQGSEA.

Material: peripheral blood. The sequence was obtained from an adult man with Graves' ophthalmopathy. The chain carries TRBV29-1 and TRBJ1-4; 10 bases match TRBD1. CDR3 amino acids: CSVDPGQGSEKLFF. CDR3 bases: TGCAGCGTTGATCCGGGACAGGGGAGTGAAAAACTGTTTTTT.